These 14 T cell receptor beta chains originate from one sample sequenced in a study of T cell responses to AZD1222 COVID-19 vaccine. Clones were sequenced by immunoSEQ multiplex PCR, and TCRdb holds only the in-frame ones, with some missing. This sample yields some 140,000 clones, of which around 89% are seen a single time; 3% to 3.5% belongs to the top ten. Sample: peripheral blood, taken on day 0 of AZD1222 vaccination. The source of these receptors is an adult in good health.

V usage is TRBV29-1 and J usage is TRBJ2-1; 7 positions agree with TRBD2. CDR1 and CDR2 (germline): SQVTM, ANQGSEA. Trimming removed 7 bases from V and 0 bases from J; junction bases left unmatched: 3. This CDR3 comprises 13 residues. DNA for the CDR3: TGCAGCGGCGGGGGTAGCTCCTACAATGAGCAGTTCTTC. Translated, it gives CSGGGSSYNEQFF.

The V call is TRBV24-1, the J call TRBJ2-5; D is possibly TRBD2 (6 bases). The germline CDR1 and CDR2 sequences are KGHDR and SFDVKD. The CDR3 length is 13 residues. Trimming removed 5 bases at V and 3 bases at J, with 9 bases between. The CDR3 here is CATSGGGKETQYF. In nucleotides, the CDR3 is TGTGCCACCAGTGGTGGGGGGAAAGAGACCCAGTACTTC.

This chain links TRBV2 with TRBJ2-3; D unresolved. This CDR3 contains 14 residues. Trimming left V 4 bases short and J 1 base short, with 9 bases between. Germline loops: CDR1 SNHLY, CDR2 FYNNEI. CDR3 protein: CASSGTYGTDTQYF. In nucleotides, the CDR3 is TGTGCCAGCAGTGGTACTTATGGCACAGATACGCAGTATTTT.

CDR3 in DNA: TGTGCCAGCAGCTTGGCCGCAACCGGGGAGCTGTTTTTT. Protein sequence: CASSLAATGELFF. V and J are TRBV5-6 and TRBJ2-2; no reliable D call. Between the trimmed V and J ends, which lost 0 bases and 5 bases, there was a span of 5 bases. The CDR3 runs to 13 residues. The germline V gene encodes CDR1 SGHDT and CDR2 YYEEEE.

This clone has just one count. This chain connects TRBV6-1 to TRBJ1-5, with D possibly TRBD1 on 5 matching bases. CDR1 MNHNS and CDR2 SASEGT come from the germline V gene. The CDR3 runs 14 residues. V shed 5 bases and J shed 4 bases, with 12 bases lying between them. CDR3 amino acids: CASSLTGDNQPQHF. CDR3 DNA: TGTGCCAGCAGTCTCACAGGAGATAATCAGCCCCAGCATTTT.

This sequence joins TRBV2 and TRBJ1-2; 10 bases fit TRBD1. Germline assignment: CDR1 SNHLY and CDR2 FYNNEI. V lost 6 bases, J lost 7 bases, and 5 bases stayed unmatched. This CDR3 is 13 amino acids long. The CDR3 region is CASRGQGLSGYTF. CDR3 DNA sequence: TGTGCCAGCAGGGGACAGGGGTTAAGTGGCTACACCTTC.

The chain is built from TRBV11-2 and TRBJ2-7, with 8 bases that match TRBD1. Germline V gene data show CDR1 as SGHAT and CDR2 as FQNNGV. J gave up 3 bases and V 5 bases, and 9 bases lay outside the gene matches. The length of the CDR3 is 15 residues. The CDR3 DNA reads TGTGCCAGCAGCGGAAACAGGGGGTCCGTCTACGAGCAGTACTTC. Translation gives CASSGNRGSVYEQYF.

V is TRBV4-1 and J is TRBJ1-4; D not certain. The CDR3 totals 17 residues. V shed 0 bases and J shed 0 bases, with 11 bases lying between them. The germline gives CDR1 MGHRA, CDR2 YSYEKL. The CDR3 protein is CASSQDTRQSTNEKLFF. The CDR3 region has the DNA TGCGCCAGCAGCCAAGATACCCGGCAGTCAACTAATGAAAAACTGTTTTTT.

The gene calls are TRBV5-1 and TRBJ2-3; no clear D gene. The CDR3 covers 14 residues. Germline V gene data show CDR1 as SGHRS and CDR2 as YFSETQ. Trimming removed 1 base at V and 0 bases at J, with 6 bases between. CDR3 bases: TGCGCCAGCAGCTTGTTCCGCAGCACAGATACGCAGTATTTT. Amino acids: CASSLFRSTDTQYF.

CDR3: CASSSIQGNNQPQHF. DNA for the CDR3: TGTGCCAGCAGTTCTATACAGGGAAACAATCAGCCCCAGCATTTT. This sequence joins TRBV27 and TRBJ1-5, with D perhaps TRBD1 (6 bases). Trimming shortened V by 4 bases and J by 3 bases, and 13 bases separated the two germline ends. Germline lookup yields CDR1 MNHEY and CDR2 SMNVEV (reference sequence). There are 15 residues in the CDR3.

The CDR3 DNA follows: TGTGCCATCAGTGAAGACAGGACAGGGTATGGCTACACCTTC. This gives the protein CAISEDRTGYGYTF. The V gene is TRBV10-3, the J gene TRBJ1-2, with TRBD1 matching over 8 bases. The V and J ends lost 3 bases and 5 bases, in that order; junction bases with no gene match: 5. Germline V lookup: CDR1 ENHRY, CDR2 SYGVKD. This CDR3 has 14 residues.

The V call is TRBV20-1, the J call TRBJ1-2, with D uncertain. Germline-derived CDR1 and CDR2 are DFQATT and SNEGSKA (reference sequence). V dropped 7 bases and J dropped 5 bases, with 11 bases sitting between them. The CDR3 consists of 11 residues. CDR3 loop: CSGGKEYGYTF. CDR3 DNA: TGCAGTGGGGGAAAGGAGTATGGCTACACCTTC.

This sequence joins TRBV7-2 and TRBJ1-2; D is unclear. Germline CDR1 and CDR2: SGHTA and FQGNSA. This CDR3 region has 13 residues. V lost 5 bases and J lost 4, with 11 bases in between. The CDR3 nucleotides are TGTGCCAGCAGCCCAGAAGGAGTCTATGGCTACACCTTC. This sequence encodes CASSPEGVYGYTF.

The chain carries TRBV4-2 and TRBJ1-5; D uncertain. The CDR3 extends over 15 amino acids. CDR1 LGHNA and CDR2 YNFKEQ come from the germline V gene. The V and J ends lost 1 base and 7 bases respectively, with 14 bases between them. The CDR3, as DNA: TGTGCCAGCAGCCAAGTAGGGCCGAGCGGACAGCCCCAGCATTTT. The encoded protein is CASSQVGPSGQPQHF.